This T cell receptor beta chain was obtained from a study of blood T cells in healthy people across ages. Findings and limits, study-wide: A greater number of naive CD4+ cells and higher diversity distinguished long-lived donors from aged donors. Expanded clonotype shifts may have been confounded, as the donors had an unknown CMV status.

Per-sample yields of isolated PBMCs were at least 6 million. A second roughly 6 to 12 cycle PCR used barcoded and J-beta primers. Carrying 12 random nucleotides, a template-switch adaptor labeled each individual cDNA molecule. TCRdb used MiXCR to reprocess the 5' RACE reads, holding one entry per CDR3 protein. The sample lists some 1.8 million distinct CDR3 sequences, around 40% seen once, with 23% in the top ten. Regarding this clonotype: Its antigen is currently unknown.

Sequenced input: blood. The receptor comes from a human donor in good health.

The CDR3 sequence is CAWSRGSLYEQYF. CDR3 nucleotides: TGTGCCTGGAGTCGGGGCAGCCTTTACGAGCAGTACTTC. The chain carries TRBV30 and TRBJ2-7; D may match TRBD1 or TRBD2 (5 bases each). Deletions cut 2 bases from V and 4 bases from J, with 12 bases between. There are 13 residues in the CDR3. From germline, CDR1 is GTSNPN and CDR2 SVGIG (reference sequence).